This T cell receptor beta chain was documented in a study of cytomegalovirus exposure and HLA in healthy donors. PCR amplification relied on 60 Vbeta primers (plus 13 Jbeta primers). Assay: immunoSEQ multiplex PCR; the TCRdb copy retains only in-frame clones and omits some. The sample has roughly 160,000 clones; 84% are singletons. CDR3 length: 14 residues. Germline CDR1 and CDR2: SGDLS and YYNGEE. V shed 0 bases, J shed 4 bases, and the junction held 2 bases outside the gene matches. The source is a boy between 2 and 10 years old in good health and CMV-seronegative. The V and J genes are TRBV9 and TRBJ1-2; TRBD1 aligns across 8 bases. The sequenced material came from PBMCs. The CDR3 spells CASSVEQGGYGYTF. Here the CDR3 DNA reads TGTGCCAGCAGCGTAGAACAGGGGGGCTATGGCTACACCTTC.